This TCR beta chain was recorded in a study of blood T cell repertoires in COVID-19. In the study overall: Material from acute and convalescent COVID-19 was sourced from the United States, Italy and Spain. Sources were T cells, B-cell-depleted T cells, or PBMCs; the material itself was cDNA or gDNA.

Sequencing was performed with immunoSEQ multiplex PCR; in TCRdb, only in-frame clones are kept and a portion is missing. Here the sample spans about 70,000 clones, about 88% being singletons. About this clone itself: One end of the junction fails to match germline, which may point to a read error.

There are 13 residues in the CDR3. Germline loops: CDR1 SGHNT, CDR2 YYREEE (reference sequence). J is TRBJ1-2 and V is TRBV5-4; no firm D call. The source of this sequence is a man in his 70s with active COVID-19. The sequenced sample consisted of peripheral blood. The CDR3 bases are TGCGCCAGCAGCTCGCCCCCGCGGGTCGGCTACACCTTC. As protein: CASSSPPRVGYTF.